This TCR beta chain was profiled in a study of OX40 agonist ivuxolimab in advanced cancers. Sequencing used immunoSEQ multiplex PCR; TCRdb keeps in-frame clones, though not all of them. The table includes roughly 46,000 clones, about four fifths detected once. The sequence was collected from an adult with an advanced solid tumor such as melanoma, head and neck, liver or kidney cancer. The sequencing used CD4+ or CD8+ T cells sorted from blood, collected in a trial of the OX40 agonist ivuxolimab.

The CDR3 sequence: CASSLNPGTEAFF. The CDR3 nucleotides are TGTGCCAGCTCACTCAACCCAGGGACTGAAGCTTTCTTT. V usage is TRBV18 and J usage is TRBJ1-1, with D possibly matching TRBD1 (5 bases). Germline V gene lookup returns CDR1 KGHSH and CDR2 LQKENI. CDR3 length: 13 amino acids. V was trimmed by 4 bases and J by 5 bases, leaving 11 bases between them.